The next 29 T cell receptor beta chains were all read from a single sample in a study of blood T cell repertoires in COVID-19. Sequenced by immunoSEQ multiplex PCR; TCRdb stores in-frame clones only, minus some. Of some 99,000 clones in the sample, under 85% were seen once. Sequenced: peripheral blood. These receptors originate from a man between 65 and 85 years old with acute or convalescent COVID-19.

This chain joins TRBV6-5 and TRBJ2-7, with TRBD2 matching over 10 bases. This CDR3 comprises 15 residues. The ends lost 3 bases at V and 2 bases at J; junction bases unmatched: 4. Germline V gene sequence: CDR1 MNHEY, CDR2 SVGAGI. The CDR3 DNA reads TGTGCCAGCAGTTATCCTAGCGGGGGCACCTACGAGCAGTACTTC. This encodes CASSYPSGGTYEQYF.

The CDR3 sequence: CASSLSLAGVYSMITDTQYF. For the CDR3, the DNA is TGCGCCAGCAGCCTAAGCCTAGCGGGAGTGTATAGTATGATCACAGATACGCAGTATTTT. The V gene is TRBV4-3, the J gene TRBJ2-3, with TRBD2 matching 10 bases. Looked up from germline, CDR1 is LGHNA and CDR2 is YSLEER. The CDR3 consists of 20 residues. V lost 4 bases to trimming and J lost 2 bases; unmatched junction nucleotides: 18.

As DNA, the CDR3 is TGTGCCAGCAGTGCCTACGGACTAGCGGAAGAGACCCAGTACTTC. It yields the protein CASSAYGLAEETQYF. The chain carries TRBV2 and TRBJ2-5; 10 positions agree with TRBD2. CDR1 and CDR2 from the germline V gene are SNHLY and FYNNEI. The CDR3 is 15 amino acids. V lost 4 bases to trimming and J lost 3 bases; unmatched junction nucleotides: 5.

A single count supports this clone. The V gene is TRBV15, the J gene TRBJ1-6, with a tentative D call TRBD1 (5 bases). Germline V gene lookup returns CDR1 LNHNV and CDR2 YYDKDF (reference sequence). The CDR3 spans 16 residues. V was shortened by 1 base and J by 8 bases, with 15 bases between the two germline ends. CDR3 sequence: CATSRGEREGDSPLHF. CDR3 nucleotide sequence: TGTGCCACCAGCAGAGGCGAAAGGGAAGGGGATTCACCCCTCCACTTT.

The rearrangement joins TRBV2 to TRBJ1-6; unclear D gene. CDR3 length: 13 residues. The V gene's germline CDR1 is SNHLY and CDR2 FYNNEI. V lost 3 bases to trimming and J lost 9 bases, with 9 bases between them. The CDR3 here is CASSDERASPLHF. CDR3 bases: TGTGCCAGCAGTGATGAGAGGGCTTCACCCCTCCACTTT. The full variable domain, in which reference TRBV2 and TRBJ1-6 provide the parts outside the CDR3, is EPEVTQTPSHQVTQMGQEVILRCVPISNHLYFYWYRQILGQKVEFLVSFYNNEISEKSEIFDDQFSVERPDGSNFTLKIRSTKLEDSAMYFCASSDERASPLHFGNGTRLTVT.

The J gene is TRBJ2-1, the V gene TRBV19, with D tentatively TRBD1 (6 bases). The CDR3 spans 14 residues. Trimming left V 10 bases short and J 0 bases short, with 13 bases between. CDR1 and CDR2 (germline): LNHDA, SQIVND (reference sequence). The CDR3 nucleotides are TGTGCCACGACAGGACCCTACTCCTACAATGAGCAGTTCTTC. It yields the protein CATTGPYSYNEQFF.

The chain couples TRBV7-2 to TRBJ2-2; 7 bases fit TRBD2. The CDR3 totals 15 residues. Germline V gene sequence: CDR1 SGHTA, CDR2 FQGNSA. The trim removed 5 bases at V and 6 bases at J, leaving 9 bases unmatched. For the CDR3, the DNA is TGTGCCAGCAGCCCCGGACTAGACAATGCCGGGGAGCTGTTTTTT. Its translation: CASSPGLDNAGELFF.

The chain uses TRBV19 and TRBJ2-7; TRBD1 is a possible D gene (6 bases). V gave up 4 bases and J gave up 6 bases, with 10 bases separating them. Looked up from germline, CDR1 is LNHDA and CDR2 is SQIVND (reference sequence). This CDR3 region has 12 residues. In nucleotides, the CDR3 is TGTGCCAGTAGTAGGGGACACTCCGAGCAGTACTTC. Translated: CASSRGHSEQYF.

J is TRBJ2-5 and V is TRBV5-8; D is perhaps TRBD1 (6 bases). Germline CDR1 SGHTS, CDR2 YDEGEE. V was clipped by 3 bases and J by 0 bases, with 9 bases between them. The CDR3 has 14 residues. CDR3 coding DNA: TGTGCCAGCAGCTGGGGGCCGTACCAAGAGACCCAGTACTTC. Protein: CASSWGPYQETQYF.

This chain joins TRBV4-3 and TRBJ2-3, with 14 bases that match TRBD2. CDR3 size: 19 residues. CDR1 is LGHNA and CDR2 is YSLEER in the germline V gene. Trimming removed 1 base from V and 0 bases from J; junction bases left unmatched: 6. The chain's CDR3 is CASSQGGLAGVRSTDTQYF. The CDR3 DNA reads TGCGCCAGCAGCCAAGGGGGACTAGCGGGAGTAAGGAGCACAGATACGCAGTATTTT.

The V gene is TRBV20-1, the J gene TRBJ2-2; possibly TRBD2 for D (5 bases). The CDR3 runs to 14 residues. Germline CDR1 reads DFQATT; CDR2 reads SNEGSKA (reference sequence). V was clipped by 3 bases and J by 6 bases, with 14 bases between them. This CDR3 reads CSASPAGVAGELFF. The CDR3 bases are TGCAGTGCTAGTCCAGCCGGGGTCGCCGGGGAGCTGTTTTTT.

The chain recombines TRBV9 with TRBJ2-7, with TRBD2 matching 8 bases. Germline lookup yields CDR1 SGDLS and CDR2 YYNGEE. There are 15 residues in the CDR3. J was trimmed by 5 bases and V by 6 bases; bases with no gene match: 13. CDR3 loop: CASTPLGLGNHEQYF. The CDR3 region has the DNA TGTGCCAGCACCCCTCTGGGACTAGGGAACCACGAGCAGTACTTC.

The rearrangement uses TRBV10-3 and TRBJ1-5; 9 bases are shared with TRBD1. The junction had 4 bases not matched to a gene; V was cut back by 4 bases and J by 6 bases. This CDR3 region has 14 residues. Germline V CDR1 and CDR2: ENHRY, SYGVKD. The DNA of the CDR3 is TGTGCCATCAGTGGAACAGGGGGCTCTCAGCCCCAGCATTTT. Translation gives CAISGTGGSQPQHF.

The CDR3 sequence: CASSQTGITGNTIYF. CDR3 bases: TGCGCCAGCAGCCAGACAGGGATAACTGGAAACACCATATATTTT. This chain joins TRBV4-1 and TRBJ1-3; TRBD1 aligns across 7 bases. The V and J ends lost 3 bases and 2 bases, in that order; junction bases with no gene match: 4. The V gene's germline CDR1 is MGHRA and CDR2 YSYEKL. The CDR3 covers 15 residues.

The V call is TRBV27, the J call TRBJ2-1, with 8 bases that match TRBD2. CDR3 size: 16 residues. Trimming removed 3 bases from V and 7 bases from J; junction bases left unmatched: 11. Germline loops: CDR1 MNHEY, CDR2 SMNVEV (reference sequence). CDR3: CASSLRTRGVGNEQFF. The CDR3 DNA follows: TGTGCCAGCAGTTTGAGGACGCGGGGGGTTGGGAATGAGCAGTTCTTC.

The chain uses TRBV9 and TRBJ2-5; 8 bases line up with TRBD1. The CDR3 length is 15 residues. J gave up 2 bases and V 3 bases, and 6 bases lay outside the gene matches. CDR1 is SGDLS and CDR2 is YYNGEE in the germline V gene. CDR3 DNA: TGTGCCAGCAGCGCCCGACAGGGGCGACAAGAGACCCAGTACTTC. Protein product: CASSARQGRQETQYF.

This chain joins TRBV19 and TRBJ2-7; 14 nucleotides line up with TRBD2. The length of the CDR3 is 17 residues. With V trimmed by 5 bases and J by 0 bases, 6 bases remained unmatched. The V gene's germline CDR1 is LNHDA and CDR2 SQIVND (reference sequence). The CDR3 region is CASSLGTSGSISYEQYF. The DNA of the CDR3 is TGTGCCAGTAGTTTAGGGACTAGCGGGAGTATCTCCTACGAGCAGTACTTC.

This chain links TRBV7-9 with TRBJ2-7; TRBD1 might be the D (6 bases). This CDR3 region has 12 residues. CDR1 SEHNR and CDR2 FQNEAQ come from the germline V gene (reference sequence). The V end was cut by 5 bases, the J end by 6 bases, with 11 bases between. The CDR3: CASSHRVPEQYF. The CDR3 DNA reads TGTGCCAGCAGCCACAGGGTGCCCGAGCAGTACTTC.

The V gene is TRBV5-6, the J gene TRBJ1-1; the match to TRBD1 covers 9 bases. J gave up 1 base and V 3 bases, and 4 bases lay outside the gene matches. Germline values: CDR1 SGHDT, CDR2 YYEEEE. The CDR3 consists of 15 residues. The CDR3 sequence is CASSSTTGGNTEAFF. The CDR3 DNA follows: TGTGCCAGCAGCTCTACGACAGGGGGGAACACTGAAGCTTTCTTT.

V usage is TRBV9 and J usage is TRBJ1-1; 7 nucleotides match TRBD1. The germline V gene has CDR1 SGDLS and CDR2 YYNGEE. The length of the CDR3 is 13 residues. As DNA, the CDR3 is TGTGCTAGCCGCGACAGGGCGAACACTGAAGCTTTCTTT. This codes for CASRDRANTEAFF. Filled out from reference TRBV9 and TRBJ1-1, the complete variable domain reads DSGVTQTPKHLITATGQRVTLRCSPRSGDLSVYWYQQSLDQGLQFLIQYYNGEERAKGNILERFSAQQFPDLHSELNLSSLELGDSALYFCASRDRANTEAFFGQGTRLTVV.

The chain has TRBV30 and TRBJ2-2, with 13 bases that match TRBD2. CDR3 length: 20 amino acids. CDR1 and CDR2 from the germline V gene are GTSNPN and SVGIG (reference sequence). V shed 2 bases and J 1 base; nucleotides not matched to a gene: 13. The CDR3 is CAWSKWTSGSWDLNTGELFF. The CDR3 nucleotides are TGTGCCTGGAGTAAATGGACTAGCGGGAGTTGGGATTTGAACACCGGGGAGCTGTTTTTT.

V gene TRBV6-1 combines with J gene TRBJ1-6, with TRBD1 matching 10 bases. Germline trimming cut 0 bases from V and 7 bases from J; bases unmatched to any gene: 0. From germline, CDR1 is MNHNS and CDR2 SASEGT. This CDR3 has 15 amino acids. The CDR3 coding sequence is TGTGCCAGCAGTGAAGCGGGACAGGGGAATTCACCCCTCCACTTT. It codes for CASSEAGQGNSPLHF.

There are a few counts of this clone. The CDR3 here is CASSLDGEKLFF. The CDR3 DNA is TGTGCCAGCAGCTTGGACGGTGAAAAACTGTTTTTT. The chain couples TRBV5-8 to TRBJ1-4; D is undetermined. Trimming removed 0 bases from V and 7 bases from J, with 4 bases in between. Germline V CDR1 and CDR2: SGHTS, YDEGEE. The CDR3 loop spans 12 amino acids.

This chain links TRBV5-1 with TRBJ2-5; a weak D match, TRBD1 (6 bases). V lost 4 bases to trimming and J lost 2 bases, with 18 bases between them. The CDR3 spans 16 residues. The germline gives CDR1 SGHRS, CDR2 YFSETQ. CDR3 residues: CASSRDWTAPQETQYF. The CDR3 nucleotides are TGCGCCAGCAGCCGAGATTGGACAGCACCACAAGAGACCCAGTACTTC.

The V and J genes are TRBV3-1 (or the pseudogene TRBV3-2) and TRBJ2-7; 7 nucleotides agree with TRBD2. The CDR3 is 16 amino acids. Per germline, CDR1 LGHDT and CDR2 YNNKEL (reference sequence). V shed 1 base and J 2 bases; nucleotides not matched to a gene: 8. The CDR3 DNA follows: TGTGCCAGCAGCCAAGCTAGACTAGCTAAGACCTACGAGCAGTACTTC. This codes for CASSQARLAKTYEQYF.

Of note for this clone: Sequence at one end of the junction differs from germline and may be a read error. The chain recombines TRBV2 with TRBJ2-1; D is unclear. Germline CDR1 and CDR2: SNHLY and FYNNEI. The CDR3 extends over 12 amino acids. CDR3 sequence reads: CTSTYSYNEQFF. In DNA form, the CDR3 reads TGTACCAGCACCTACAGCTACAATGAGCAGTTCTTC.

The rearrangement uses TRBV28 and TRBJ2-5, with a weak D call TRBD1 (5 bases). Trimming stripped 3 bases from V and 5 bases from J, with 10 bases between. The CDR3 covers 13 residues. Germline V gene sequence: CDR1 MDHEN, CDR2 SYDVKM. In nucleotides, the CDR3 is TGTGCCAGCAGTTTTCGGCAGGGTGAGACCCAGTACTTC. Protein sequence: CASSFRQGETQYF.

J is TRBJ2-5 and V is TRBV6-5; 9 bases align to TRBD2. Looked up from germline, CDR1 is MNHEY and CDR2 is SVGAGI. The V segment lost 2 bases and the J segment 5 bases; nucleotides outside the gene matches: 9. The CDR3 runs 16 residues. The DNA for the CDR3 is TGTGCCAGCAGTTACATTAGCGGGAGAAGGGGGGAGACCCAGTACTTC. This encodes CASSYISGRRGETQYF.

This chain uses TRBV24-1 with TRBJ2-5; tentatively, D is TRBD2 (5 bases). The CDR3 consists of 13 residues. Trimming took off 3 bases at V and 5 bases at J, with 9 bases between the two ends. CDR1 is KGHDR, CDR2 SFDVKD, per germline. CDR3 region: CATSDRPGETQYF. The CDR3 coding sequence is TGTGCCACCAGTGATAGGCCGGGGGAGACCCAGTACTTC.